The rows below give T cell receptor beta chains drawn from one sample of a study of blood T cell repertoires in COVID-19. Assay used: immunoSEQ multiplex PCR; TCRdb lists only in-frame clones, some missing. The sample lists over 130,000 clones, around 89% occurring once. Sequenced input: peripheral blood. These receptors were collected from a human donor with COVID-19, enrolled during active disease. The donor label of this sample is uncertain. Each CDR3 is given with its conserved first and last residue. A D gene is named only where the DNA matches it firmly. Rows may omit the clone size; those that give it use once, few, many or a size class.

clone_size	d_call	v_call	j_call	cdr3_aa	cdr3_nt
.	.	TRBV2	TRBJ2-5	CASSEALEGVTQYF	TGTGCCAGCAGTGAAGCGCTTGAGGGAGTGACCCAGTACTTC
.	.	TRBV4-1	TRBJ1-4	CASSQVGENEKLFF	TGCGCCAGCAGCCAAGTCGGGGAGAATGAAAAACTGTTTTTT
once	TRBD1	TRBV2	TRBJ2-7	CASSVGTGDYEQYF	TGTGCCAGCAGTGTCGGGACAGGGGACTACGAGCAGTACTTC
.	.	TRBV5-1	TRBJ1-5	CASSWTVNQPQHF	TGCGCCAGCAGTTGGACAGTTAATCAGCCCCAGCATTTT
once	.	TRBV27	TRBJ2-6	CAARSRAGANVLTF	TGTGCTGCGCGGAGCAGAGCTGGGGCCAACGTCCTGACTTTC
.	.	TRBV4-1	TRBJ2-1	CASSQPTGGVDEQFF	TGCGCCAGCAGCCAACCTACAGGGGGGGTGGATGAGCAGTTCTTC
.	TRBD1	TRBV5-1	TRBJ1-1	CASRPQGMNTEAFF	TGCGCCAGCAGGCCACAGGGGATGAACACTGAAGCTTTCTTT
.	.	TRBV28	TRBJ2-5	CASSLAGSPGETQYF	TGTGCCAGCAGTTTAGCGGGTTCCCCGGGGGAGACCCAGTACTTC
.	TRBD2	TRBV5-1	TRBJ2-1	CASSSGLAGGRYEQFF	TGCGCCAGCAGCTCGGGACTAGCGGGGGGGCGTTATGAGCAGTTCTTC
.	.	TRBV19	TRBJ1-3	CASSTGIRNTIYF	TGTGCCAGTAGTACCGGGATTCGAAACACCATATATTTT
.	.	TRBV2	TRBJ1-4	CASTGNMNEKLFF	TGTGCCAGTACCGGGAATATGAATGAAAAACTGTTTTTT
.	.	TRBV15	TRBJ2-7	CATSLDRGPSSYEQYF	TGTGCCACCAGCTTAGATCGCGGGCCAAGCTCCTACGAGCAGTACTTC
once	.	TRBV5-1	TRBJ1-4	CASSLAGYGAGPTNEKLFF	TGCGCCAGCAGCTTGGCTGGGTATGGGGCCGGACCAACTAATGAAAAACTGTTTTTT
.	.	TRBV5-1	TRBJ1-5	CASSLEDSLAGPQHF	TGCGCCAGCAGCTTGGAGGACAGCCTTGCTGGGCCCCAGCATTTT